This TCR beta chain comes out of a study of blood T cell repertoires in COVID-19. The overall study: The United States, Italy and Spain supplied acute and convalescent COVID-19 samples. Sources were T cells, B-cell-depleted T cells, or PBMCs; the material itself was cDNA or gDNA.

This CDR3 spans 15 amino acids. Germline V CDR1 and CDR2: SGHDN, FVKESK. J gave up 9 bases and V 5 bases, and 13 bases lay outside the gene matches. Residents of about two dozen US areas, aged about 18 to 95 years, made up the participants. Authors' processing steps: Amplification with reference gene primers provided the estimates of nucleated cell counts. Clones were read by immunoSEQ multiplex PCR, and TCRdb kept only the in-frame ones, dropping some. For V, J and clone size, that table is used; D and trimming come from the DNA. The data show 95,000 to 150,000 clones, 65% to 85% seen once. The TCR comes from a woman aged 25-40 years who had recovered from COVID-19. The material sequenced was PBMCs or T cells enriched from blood (not recorded which). The chain has TRBV14 and TRBJ2-1; 7 nucleotides match TRBD2. In nucleotides, the CDR3 is TGTGCCAGCAGCTCGCTGGGGGGAGGGCCTCTTGAGCAGTTCTTC. Residues: CASSSLGGGPLEQFF.